Below are 30 T cell receptor beta chains sequenced from a single sample in a study of blood T cell repertoires in COVID-19. The repertoire was sequenced with immunoSEQ multiplex PCR; TCRdb's copy has only in-frame clones and lacks some. Of 200,000 or so clones listed, approximately 84% are singletons. Material for sequencing was peripheral blood. These receptors were obtained from a human donor with acute or convalescent COVID-19. The donor label of this sample is uncertain.

This chain connects TRBV5-1 to TRBJ2-7, with 11 bases lining up with TRBD2. This CDR3 comprises 18 residues. V dropped 4 bases and J dropped 2; count of bases not matched to a gene: 14. The germline V gene encodes CDR1 SGHRS and CDR2 YFSETQ. The CDR3 is CASSPRSSGRAPTYEQYF. The CDR3 DNA follows: TGCGCCAGCAGCCCCCGGAGTAGCGGGAGGGCCCCGACCTACGAGCAGTACTTC.

The rearrangement joins TRBV5-1 to TRBJ2-1; 7 bases line up with TRBD2. The V segment lost 0 bases and the J segment 6 bases; nucleotides outside the gene matches: 6. CDR1 SGHRS and CDR2 YFSETQ come from the germline V gene. The length of the CDR3 is 15 residues. CDR3 region: CASSLAGGVGNEQFF. The DNA of the CDR3 is TGCGCCAGCAGCTTGGCGGGAGGAGTAGGCAATGAGCAGTTCTTC.

V gene TRBV27 combines with J gene TRBJ2-3; 11 positions agree with TRBD2. Germline CDR1 and CDR2: MNHEY and SMNVEV (reference sequence). There are 20 residues in the CDR3. Trimming took 5 bases from V and 6 from J; bases not matched to a gene: 22. The CDR3: CASSPLVTSGIGLLSDTQYF. The CDR3 DNA follows: TGTGCCAGCAGTCCTCTCGTGACTAGCGGGATAGGTTTGTTGTCGGATACGCAGTATTTT.

The chain recombines TRBV6-5 with TRBJ1-5; D uncertain. Trimming shortened V by 6 bases and J by 6 bases, and 18 bases separated the two germline ends. Germline assignment: CDR1 MNHEY and CDR2 SVGAGI. The CDR3 covers 15 residues. CDR3 coding DNA: TGTGCCAGCAGCTATCGGTACGGAGGGAGTCAGCCCCAGCATTTT. This translates into CASSYRYGGSQPQHF.

Worth noting for this clone: Other DNA sequences of this sample code for an identical CDR3. This chain connects TRBV27 to TRBJ2-6, with TRBD1 matching over 7 bases. The CDR3 sequence is 15 residues long. Germline V gene lookup returns CDR1 MNHEY and CDR2 SMNVEV (reference sequence). Trimming cost V 4 bases and J 1 base; bases outside gene matches: 1. The CDR3 here is CASSSRGSGANVLTF. The CDR3 nucleotides are TGTGCCAGCAGTTCCAGGGGGTCTGGGGCCAACGTCCTGACTTTC.

The chain carries TRBV19 and TRBJ2-1; D not certain. Per the germline V gene, CDR1 is LNHDA and CDR2 is SQIVND (reference sequence). The CDR3 spans 12 residues. Trimming cost V 5 bases and J 3 bases, with 5 bases left between them. The CDR3 here is CASSVSYNEQFF. In DNA, the CDR3 is TGTGCCAGTAGTGTGAGCTACAATGAGCAGTTCTTC.

This chain links TRBV15 with TRBJ2-5, with D perhaps TRBD1 (7 bases). The V end was cut by 0 bases, the J end by 0 bases, with 11 bases between. The germline V gene has CDR1 LNHNV and CDR2 YYDKDF (reference sequence). The CDR3 has 16 residues. CDR3: CATSREPGGYQETQYF. The DNA for the CDR3 is TGTGCCACCAGCAGAGAGCCAGGGGGGTACCAAGAGACCCAGTACTTC.

This clone was seen a few times. This chain joins TRBV11-1 and TRBJ2-7; 8 bases match TRBD2. The trim removed 3 bases at V and 0 bases at J, leaving 4 bases unmatched. The germline V gene encodes CDR1 SGHAT and CDR2 FQDESV (reference sequence). The CDR3 is made up of 15 amino acids. The CDR3 here is CASSLSSGISYEQYF. DNA of the CDR3: TGTGCCAGCAGCTTGAGTAGCGGGATCTCCTACGAGCAGTACTTC.

This clone was observed a handful of times. The chain has TRBV19 and TRBJ1-5, with TRBD1 as a possible D gene (5 bases). CDR1 is LNHDA and CDR2 is SQIVND in the germline V gene (reference sequence). The V gene lost 3 bases and the J gene lost 3 bases, with 9 bases spanning the gap. This CDR3 region has 14 residues. The CDR3 nucleotides read TGTGCCAGTAGTATCCCAGGGTTCAATCAGCCCCAGCATTTT. Its protein is CASSIPGFNQPQHF.

The chain joins TRBV5-1 to TRBJ2-2, with D perhaps matching TRBD1 (6 bases). V lost 3 bases and J 1 base, leaving 7 bases between the germline ends. The germline V gene has CDR1 SGHRS and CDR2 YFSETQ. The CDR3 totals 14 residues. The CDR3 DNA is TGCGCCAGCAGCTGGGGACAGAACACCGGGGAGCTGTTTTTT. Translating it yields CASSWGQNTGELFF.

This clone came up once. The gene calls are TRBV20-1 and TRBJ1-3, with 8 bases that match TRBD1. The V gene's germline CDR1 is DFQATT and CDR2 SNEGSKA (reference sequence). The J segment lost 2 bases and the V segment lost 3 bases, leaving 9 bases of the junction unmatched. The CDR3 is made up of 16 amino acids. The DNA of the CDR3 is TGCAGTGCTAGTCCCTCGACAGGGGCCCCTGGAAACACCATATATTTT. Translating it yields CSASPSTGAPGNTIYF.

This clone was detected only once. V and J are TRBV29-1 and TRBJ1-2; no firm D call. CDR1 and CDR2 (germline): SQVTM, ANQGSEA. The CDR3 loop spans 10 amino acids. V lost 3 bases and J lost 5, with 4 bases in between. The CDR3 protein is CSVDRYGYTF. The DNA of the CDR3 is TGCAGCGTTGACAGATATGGCTACACCTTC.

The chain recombines TRBV5-1 with TRBJ2-2; 12 nucleotides align to TRBD2. Per germline, CDR1 SGHRS and CDR2 YFSETQ. V trimming: 3 bases; J trimming: 3 bases; junction bases outside the gene matches: 3. This CDR3 is 16 amino acids long. The chain's CDR3 is CASSSRLAGDTGELFF. For the CDR3, the DNA is TGCGCCAGCAGCTCGAGACTAGCGGGAGACACCGGGGAGCTGTTTTTT.

Remarks on this clone: Other nucleotide sequences from this sample produce the same CDR3. The V call is TRBV29-1, the J call TRBJ1-1; D remains unclear. Trimming took 7 bases from V and 1 from J, leaving 4 bases between them. The CDR3 is 10 amino acids. From germline, CDR1 is SQVTM and CDR2 ANQGSEA. The CDR3 sequence is CSGANTEAFF. Here the CDR3 DNA reads TGCAGCGGAGCGAACACTGAAGCTTTCTTT. The variable domain in full, with the rest retrieved from reference TRBV29-1 and TRBJ1-1, is SAVISQKPSRDICQRGTSLTIQCQVDSQVTMMFWYRQQPGQSLTLIATANQGSEATYESGFVIDKFPISRPNLTFSTLTVSNMSPEDSSIYLCSGANTEAFFGQGTRLTVV.

This clone was observed once. The V gene is TRBV2, the J gene TRBJ1-5, with 7 bases identical to TRBD1. CDR3 size: 13 residues. The J segment lost 2 bases and the V segment lost 10 bases, leaving 5 bases of the junction unmatched. From germline, CDR1 is SNHLY and CDR2 FYNNEI. CDR3 protein: CAIRTGRNQPQHF. The CDR3 nucleotides read TGTGCCATACGGACAGGCCGCAATCAGCCCCAGCATTTT.

V is TRBV6-1 and J is TRBJ2-3; 15 bases fit TRBD2. In germline, CDR1 is MNHNS, CDR2 SASEGT. The length of the CDR3 is 19 residues. The ends lost 4 bases at V and 4 bases at J; junction bases unmatched: 12. The DNA for the CDR3 is TGTGCCAGCAGTGGGCGGACTAGCGGGAGGGCCGGGTTCGCAGATACGCAGTATTTT. Protein sequence: CASSGRTSGRAGFADTQYF.

The chain links TRBV19 to TRBJ2-5; TRBD2 is a possible D gene (6 bases). Trimming pared 6 bases from V and 2 bases from J, leaving 10 bases between. CDR1 and CDR2 (germline): LNHDA, SQIVND (reference sequence). The CDR3 contains 13 residues. The CDR3: CASRVADQETQYF. The DNA for the CDR3 is TGTGCCAGTAGGGTAGCGGATCAAGAGACCCAGTACTTC.

This chain connects TRBV7-2 to TRBJ2-5; 12 nucleotides agree with TRBD1. The CDR3 has 19 amino acids. Germline V gene sequence: CDR1 SGHTA, CDR2 FQGNSA. Trimming cost V 4 bases and J 1 base; bases outside gene matches: 13. The CDR3 coding sequence is TGTGCCAGCAGCTCTAACCGGGACAGGGGGCGGGTTTTCCAAGAGACCCAGTACTTC. It specifies CASSSNRDRGRVFQETQYF.

The chain carries TRBV3-1 (or the pseudogene TRBV3-2) and TRBJ2-5, with D possibly matching TRBD2 (6 bases). Deletions cut 7 bases from V and 1 base from J, with 10 bases between. In germline, CDR1 is LGHDT, CDR2 YNNKEL (reference sequence). This CDR3 spans 13 amino acids. CDR3 amino acids: CASTGDFQETQYF. The CDR3 region has the DNA TGTGCCAGCACTGGGGACTTCCAAGAGACCCAGTACTTC.

In its sample, this clone was seen a few times. This chain connects TRBV5-1 to TRBJ1-5, with TRBD1 matching 9 bases. This CDR3 has 15 residues. The junction had 6 bases not matched to a gene; V was cut back by 3 bases and J by 5 bases. Germline CDR1 and CDR2: SGHRS and YFSETQ. CDR3 in amino acids: CASSSGTGLDQPQHF. The CDR3 nucleotides read TGCGCCAGCAGCTCCGGGACAGGGTTAGATCAGCCCCAGCATTTT.

The chain links TRBV19 to TRBJ2-2; possibly TRBD2 for D (6 bases). CDR3 size: 15 residues. Germline CDR1 is LNHDA and CDR2 is SQIVND (reference sequence). The V end lost 7 bases, the J end lost 9 bases, and 21 bases lay between the germline ends. The CDR3 sequence is CASMRGGNYQRELFF. The DNA for the CDR3 is TGTGCCAGTATGAGGGGCGGGAACTACCAGAGGGAGCTGTTTTTT.

The chain links TRBV5-1 to TRBJ2-3; TRBD2 aligns across 14 bases. The CDR3 totals 16 residues. V lost 4 bases, J lost 5 bases, and 6 bases stayed unmatched. Germline V gene lookup returns CDR1 SGHRS and CDR2 YFSETQ. The CDR3 sequence: CASSAGTSGSVDTQYF. The CDR3 DNA reads as TGCGCCAGCAGCGCCGGGACTAGCGGGAGTGTAGATACGCAGTATTTT.

The gene calls are TRBV5-1 and TRBJ2-2, with TRBD2 as a possible D gene (6 bases). CDR1 and CDR2 from the germline V gene are SGHRS and YFSETQ. The V gene lost 0 bases and the J gene lost 5 bases, with 14 bases spanning the gap. This CDR3 is built from 16 residues. The CDR3 region is CASSLGPWEVTGELFF. The CDR3 DNA reads TGCGCCAGCAGCTTGGGTCCATGGGAGGTTACCGGGGAGCTGTTTTTT. Combining the CDR3 with reference TRBV5-1 and TRBJ2-2 gives the whole variable domain KAGVTQTPRYLIKTRGQQVTLSCSPISGHRSVSWYQQTPGQGLQFLFEYFSETQRNKGNFPGRFSGRQFSNSRSEMNVSTLELGDSALYLCASSLGPWEVTGELFFGEGSRLTVL.

A remark on this clone: The sample carries other DNA sequences with the same CDR3. V usage is TRBV5-4 and J usage is TRBJ1-1, with TRBD1 matching 9 bases. With V trimmed by 4 bases and J by 4 bases, 5 bases remained unmatched. This CDR3 has 14 residues. Germline V gene lookup returns CDR1 SGHNT and CDR2 YYREEE (reference sequence). DNA of the CDR3: TGTGCCAGCAGCGTTGGACAGGGGACCACTGAAGCTTTCTTT. Its protein is CASSVGQGTTEAFF.

This clone appeared a single time. V usage is TRBV20-1 and J usage is TRBJ2-3; 7 bases line up with TRBD2. The CDR3 totals 14 residues. Losses at the gene ends were 3 bases for V and 3 bases for J; bases not matched to a gene: 6. Germline V gene lookup returns CDR1 DFQATT and CDR2 SNEGSKA (reference sequence). In DNA, the CDR3 is TGCAGTGCTAGTACGCGCGGGAGTACAGATACGCAGTATTTT. Translated: CSASTRGSTDTQYF.

CDR3 in DNA: TGTGCCAGCAGCCAATCTGCAGGGGTCAAACAGCCCCAGCATTTT. Its translation: CASSQSAGVKQPQHF. The V call is TRBV16, the J call TRBJ1-5, with D possibly being TRBD1 (6 bases). Germline-derived CDR1 and CDR2 are KGHSY and FQNENV. The CDR3 loop spans 15 amino acids. V was cut by 0 bases and J by 7 bases, with 13 bases left in between.

V gene TRBV2 combines with J gene TRBJ2-7; 9 bases are shared with TRBD1. Germline-derived CDR1 and CDR2 are SNHLY and FYNNEI. The V segment lost 8 bases and the J segment 3 bases; nucleotides outside the gene matches: 5. The CDR3 runs to 13 residues. The CDR3 loop reads CASWNRGLYEQYF. The CDR3 bases are TGTGCCAGCTGGAACAGGGGGCTCTACGAGCAGTACTTC.

The rearrangement uses TRBV5-5 and TRBJ2-3, with D unresolved. The CDR3 loop spans 12 amino acids. Germline CDR1 reads SGHKS; CDR2 reads YYEKEE (reference sequence). V was cut by 1 base and J by 5 bases, with 5 bases left in between. In DNA form, the CDR3 reads TGTGCCAGCAGCTTGTCATTAGATACGCAGTATTTT. It codes for CASSLSLDTQYF. Using reference TRBV5-5 and TRBJ2-3 for the parts outside the CDR3, the full variable domain is DAGVTQSPTHLIKTRGQQVTLRCSPISGHKSVSWYQQVLGQGPQFIFQYYEKEERGRGNFPDRFSARQFPNYSSELNVNALLLGDSALYLCASSLSLDTQYFGPGTRLTVL.

This rearrangement joins TRBV5-1 to TRBJ2-2; 9 positions agree with TRBD2. The CDR3 has 16 residues. The germline CDR1 and CDR2 sequences are SGHRS and YFSETQ. The junction had 1 base not matched to a gene; V was cut back by 1 base and J by 0 bases. CDR3 nucleotide sequence: TGCGCCAGCAGCTTGCCTAGCGGGACGAACACCGGGGAGCTGTTTTTT. It yields the protein CASSLPSGTNTGELFF.

The chain links TRBV5-6 to TRBJ1-1; D unclear. This CDR3 spans 12 amino acids. Germline CDR1 reads SGHDT; CDR2 reads YYEEEE. V lost 1 base and J 2 bases, leaving 3 bases between the germline ends. The CDR3: CASSLYNTEAFF. CDR3 coding DNA: TGTGCCAGCAGCTTGTATAACACTGAAGCTTTCTTT.